These 27 T cell receptor beta chains originate from one sample sequenced in a study of T-cell reconstitution after alpha-beta-depleted transplantation in children. The library targeted TCRbeta and was prepared with unique molecular identifiers. TCRdb re-called the PCR reads through MiXCR, storing one row per CDR3 protein. The sample contains a few hundred thousand distinct CDR3 sequences, approximately 30% of which appear only once. This sample comprised PBMCs, obtained before TCRalphabeta/CD19-depleted stem cell transplant. Receptors were obtained from a boy under two years old with Wiskott-Aldrich syndrome, due to receive a stem cell transplant.

This chain joins TRBV24-1 and TRBJ2-5; D not certain. Germline V gives CDR1 KGHDR, CDR2 SFDVKD. There are 12 residues in the CDR3. The V gene lost 1 base and the J gene lost 5 bases, with 4 bases spanning the gap. CDR3 in amino acids: CATSDLSETQYF. The CDR3 region has the DNA TGTGCCACCAGTGATTTAAGTGAGACCCAGTACTTC.

This clonotype was detected a few times. This rearrangement joins TRBV6-1 to TRBJ2-7, with 8 bases identical to TRBD1. CDR3 length: 13 residues. Germline-derived CDR1 and CDR2 are MNHNS and SASEGT. After removal of 7 bases from V and 1 base from J, the junction contained 3 bases not matched to a gene. The CDR3 DNA is TGTGCCAGCACAGGACAGGGTTCCTACGAGCAGTACTTC. This encodes CASTGQGSYEQYF.

The count of this clonotype is one. This chain joins TRBV4-2 and TRBJ2-1, with D tentatively TRBD1 (7 bases). Trimming shortened V by 6 bases and J by 7 bases, and 16 bases separated the two germline ends. Germline V CDR1 and CDR2: LGHNA, YNFKEQ. The CDR3 has 14 residues. The CDR3, as DNA: TGTGCCAGCAGACGAGGGGGCGGGGTAAATGAGCAGTTCTTC. Its translation is CASRRGGGVNEQFF.

This chain uses TRBV20-1 with TRBJ2-5; D remains ambiguous. The CDR3 consists of 12 residues. CDR1 and CDR2 (germline): DFQATT, SNEGSKA (reference sequence). The V and J ends lost 0 bases and 6 bases respectively, with 8 bases between them. The CDR3 nucleotides are TGCAGTGCTAGAGACCAACCACAGACCCAGTACTTC. Translation gives CSARDQPQTQYF.

This clonotype occurred a few times. In nucleotides, the CDR3 is TGCAGTGCTAGAGATCTTCGGGGCGGGATTTATGGCTACACCTTC. This translates into CSARDLRGGIYGYTF. The chain links TRBV20-1 to TRBJ1-2, with a weak D call TRBD1 (5 bases). The V end was cut by 0 bases, the J end by 5 bases, with 16 bases between. This CDR3 spans 15 amino acids. Germline loops: CDR1 DFQATT, CDR2 SNEGSKA (reference sequence).

This clonotype has more than one count but fewer than ten. The chain combines TRBV20-1 with TRBJ1-5, with TRBD1 identical over 7 bases. The CDR3 contains 13 residues. V was pared by 6 bases and J by 6 bases, with 8 bases of the junction left unmatched. Germline V gene lookup returns CDR1 DFQATT and CDR2 SNEGSKA (reference sequence). CDR3 in DNA: TGCAGTGCCATCACAGGGGAGGGTCAGCCCCAGCATTTT. Protein: CSAITGEGQPQHF.

V gene TRBV27 combines with J gene TRBJ1-5, with D uncertain. The CDR3 is 14 amino acids. The germline CDR1 and CDR2 sequences are MNHEY and SMNVEV (reference sequence). The V end lost 2 bases, the J end lost 2 bases, and 7 bases lay between the germline ends. DNA for the CDR3: TGTGCCAGCAGTTTAGTTGTGGGCAATCAGCCCCAGCATTTT. Translation gives CASSLVVGNQPQHF.

This clonotype has just a few counts. The chain recombines TRBV7-9 with TRBJ2-3; D is undetermined. V lost 3 bases, J lost 4 bases, and 20 bases lay in between. The CDR3 loop spans 17 amino acids. From germline, CDR1 is SEHNR and CDR2 FQNEAQ (reference sequence). The CDR3 DNA reads TGTGCCAGCAGCTTTCACGGGCGAGGTGGTCTAGCAGATACGCAGTATTTT. Its protein product is CASSFHGRGGLADTQYF. The variable domain in full, completed from reference TRBV7-9 and TRBJ2-3, reads DTGVSQNPRHKITKRGQNVTFRCDPISEHNRLYWYRQTLGQGPEFLTYFQNEAQLEKSRLLSDRFSAERPKGSFSTLEIQRTEQGDSAMYLCASSFHGRGGLADTQYFGPGTRLTVL.

This clonotype was found a few times. This sequence joins TRBV12-3 or TRBV12-4 and TRBJ2-3, with D unresolved. The CDR3 length is 15 residues. Trimming stripped 4 bases from V and 2 bases from J, with 13 bases between. The DNA for the CDR3 is TGTGCCAGCAGTTCCCTCCCTTCTTACACAGATACGCAGTATTTT. Protein product: CASSSLPSYTDTQYF.

This clonotype turned up a few times. The V call is TRBV2, the J call TRBJ2-7; D is uncertain. V was shortened by 7 bases and J by 0 bases, with 7 bases between the two germline ends. The germline gives CDR1 SNHLY, CDR2 FYNNEI. This CDR3 spans 12 amino acids. CDR3 amino acids: CASTEDSYEQYF. CDR3 coding DNA: TGTGCCAGCACCGAGGACTCCTACGAGCAGTACTTC.

This clonotype has a handful of counts. The chain joins TRBV6-5 to TRBJ2-3, with 8 bases fitting TRBD2. V shed 2 bases, J shed 6 bases, and the junction held 7 bases outside the gene matches. The germline V gene has CDR1 MNHEY and CDR2 SVGAGI. The CDR3 sequence is 15 residues long. CDR3 sequence (DNA): TGTGCCAGCAGTTACAACGGGGGGGCGGTGGATACGCAGTATTTT. It encodes CASSYNGGAVDTQYF.

This chain uses TRBV5-1 with TRBJ1-1, with D tentatively TRBD1 (5 bases). CDR3 length equals 16 residues. Per germline, CDR1 SGHRS and CDR2 YFSETQ. Trimming took 3 bases from V and 8 from J, leaving 23 bases between them. The CDR3 protein is CASSWGDSEEFAEAFF. The CDR3 DNA sequence: TGCGCCAGCAGCTGGGGGGACTCCGAGGAATTCGCCGAAGCTTTCTTT.

The gene calls are TRBV12-3 or TRBV12-4 and TRBJ2-5; D is perhaps TRBD1 (5 bases). Trimming took 6 bases from V and 5 from J, leaving 16 bases between them. This CDR3 has 14 amino acids. The CDR3 protein is CASSPSPGYETQYF. The CDR3 nucleotides are TGTGCCAGCAGCCCCTCGCCAGGGTACGAGACCCAGTACTTC.

The chain has TRBV18 and TRBJ2-3, with D possibly being TRBD2 (6 bases). The CDR3 consists of 16 residues. Trimming removed 1 base at V and 2 bases at J, with 13 bases between. Germline V gene sequence: CDR1 KGHSH, CDR2 LQKENI. This CDR3 is CASSPLGSGVTDTQYF. The CDR3 coding sequence is TGTGCCAGCTCACCACTGGGTAGCGGAGTCACAGATACGCAGTATTTT.

This chain uses TRBV13 with TRBJ1-4; the match to TRBD1 covers 8 bases. V trimming: 4 bases; J trimming: 2 bases; junction bases outside the gene matches: 6. The CDR3 has 16 amino acids. CDR1 is PRHDT and CDR2 is FYEKMQ in the germline V gene (reference sequence). CDR3 region: CASSSRRQGTNEKLFF. In DNA, the CDR3 is TGTGCCAGCAGCTCCCGACGACAGGGGACTAATGAAAAACTGTTTTTT.

V and J are TRBV20-1 and TRBJ1-1; possibly TRBD1 for D (5 bases). V lost 2 bases, J lost 1 base, and 11 bases lay in between. The CDR3 contains 14 residues. Germline CDR1 is DFQATT and CDR2 is SNEGSKA (reference sequence). The CDR3 protein is CSARSPGTNTEAFF. In DNA, the CDR3 is TGCAGTGCTAGAAGTCCCGGGACGAACACTGAAGCTTTCTTT.

This clonotype occurred a few times. This chain joins TRBV5-1 and TRBJ2-1; 10 bases agree with TRBD2. This CDR3 has 18 residues. The V gene end was trimmed by 0 bases and the J gene end by 8 bases; junction bases not matched to a gene: 14. Germline V gene data show CDR1 as SGHRS and CDR2 as YFSETQ. CDR3 sequence (DNA): TGCGCCAGCAGCTTGGTACGGACTAGCGGAGCCCTGGTGGATGAGCAGTTCTTC. It codes for CASSLVRTSGALVDEQFF.

This clonotype turned up a few times. The V and J genes are TRBV2 and TRBJ2-2; the match to TRBD1 covers 8 bases. The germline CDR1 and CDR2 sequences are SNHLY and FYNNEI. The CDR3 runs 15 residues. Trimming at V came to 11 bases and at J to 3 bases, leaving 11 bases not matched to a gene. The CDR3 region is CAPQGQGRDTGELFF. The DNA for the CDR3 is TGTGCCCCCCAAGGACAGGGTCGCGACACCGGGGAGCTGTTTTTT.

The chain carries TRBV2 and TRBJ2-7, with a weak D call TRBD1 (6 bases). V lost 6 bases and J 2 bases, leaving 11 bases between the germline ends. Per germline, CDR1 SNHLY and CDR2 FYNNEI. CDR3 length: 13 residues. DNA for the CDR3: TGTGCCAGCAGGTACAGGGTTCCCTACGAGCAGTACTTC. Translating gives CASRYRVPYEQYF.

This clonotype was seen a few times. J is TRBJ2-1 and V is TRBV24-1; D gene ambiguous. Germline V gives CDR1 KGHDR, CDR2 SFDVKD. The CDR3 runs to 12 residues. V was trimmed by 6 bases and J by 3 bases, leaving 5 bases between them. The CDR3: CATSSYYNEQFF. CDR3 in DNA: TGTGCCACCAGTTCCTACTACAATGAGCAGTTCTTC.

The chain joins TRBV4-1 to TRBJ2-1; the match to TRBD2 covers 10 bases. J gave up 8 bases and V 2 bases, and 12 bases lay outside the gene matches. The CDR3 contains 17 residues. Looked up from germline, CDR1 is MGHRA and CDR2 is YSYEKL. DNA for the CDR3: TGCGCCAGCAGCCAACCGATAAGCGGGAGGGCCCTTGATGAGCAGTTCTTC. Amino acid sequence: CASSQPISGRALDEQFF.

This clonotype has only a few counts. This chain connects TRBV6-1 to TRBJ2-1; 9 bases match TRBD2. The germline V gene encodes CDR1 MNHNS and CDR2 SASEGT. The CDR3 extends over 16 amino acids. The J segment lost 2 bases and the V segment lost 6 bases, leaving 8 bases of the junction unmatched. CDR3 in amino acids: CASSLREGATYNEQFF. CDR3 in DNA: TGTGCCAGCAGCCTGCGGGAGGGGGCTACCTACAATGAGCAGTTCTTC.

This chain links TRBV5-1 with TRBJ1-5, with D hard to call. Germline CDR1 is SGHRS and CDR2 is YFSETQ. Deletions cut 4 bases from V and 0 bases from J, with 5 bases between. The length of the CDR3 is 13 residues. The CDR3 DNA reads as TGCGCCAGCAGCGACGATAGCAATCAGCCCCAGCATTTT. It codes for CASSDDSNQPQHF.

The V gene is TRBV5-1, the J gene TRBJ2-7, with D unclear. This CDR3 region has 16 residues. Germline CDR1 is SGHRS and CDR2 is YFSETQ. V lost 0 bases, J lost 6 bases, and 19 bases lay in between. CDR3 sequence (DNA): TGCGCCAGCAGCTTGGAGTCCTCCAGACGAATATCCGAGCAGTACTTC. Translated: CASSLESSRRISEQYF.

The genes are TRBV27 and TRBJ2-1; TRBD2 aligns across 7 bases. CDR3 length: 12 residues. Germline CDR1 MNHEY, CDR2 SMNVEV (reference sequence). With V trimmed by 7 bases and J by 15 bases, 12 bases remained unmatched. The CDR3 region has the DNA TGTGCCAGCAAGGCGGGAGAAGGAATTCGGTTCTTC. Amino acid sequence: CASKAGEGIRFF.

This rearrangement joins TRBV7-8 to TRBJ1-5; maybe TRBD1 (5 bases). V lost 2 bases, J lost 5 bases, and 13 bases lay in between. CDR3 length equals 15 residues. Looked up from germline, CDR1 is SGHVS and CDR2 is FQNEAQ. The DNA for the CDR3 is TGTGCCAGCAGCTTAAGGTCCCAGGGATATCAGCCCCAGCATTTT. It codes for CASSLRSQGYQPQHF.

CDR3 in amino acids: CATSRDKGTGETQYF. The CDR3 DNA sequence: TGTGCCACCAGCAGAGATAAGGGGACAGGAGAGACCCAGTACTTC. The rearrangement uses TRBV15 and TRBJ2-5; TRBD1 aligns across 8 bases. Germline V CDR1 and CDR2: LNHNV, YYDKDF (reference sequence). After removal of 0 bases from V and 4 bases from J, the junction contained 4 bases not matched to a gene. CDR3 size: 15 residues.